A selection of T cell receptor beta chains follows, all from one sample in a study of cytomegalovirus exposure and HLA in healthy donors. Here immunoSEQ multiplex PCR was the method, and the copy in TCRdb shows in-frame clones only, minus some. This repertoire shows 140,000 or so clones, 91% found once; its top ten account for 0.6% to 0.8%. Sequencing was done on a sample of PBMCs. Receptors were obtained from a young man in good health and CMV-seronegative. CDR3s include the opening cysteine and the closing phenylalanine or tryptophan. A D gene is named only where the DNA matches it firmly. Clone size, where shown, is once, few, many, or a class for clones that have expanded.

V gene: TRBV18
D gene: -
clone size: few
J gene: TRBJ2-7
CDR3 DNA: TGTGCCAGCTCATCGGACGAATCGGGAGAGCAGTACTTC
CDR3 protein: CASSSDESGEQYF

V gene: TRBV18
D gene: TRBD1
clone size: -
J gene: TRBJ2-7
CDR3 DNA: TGTGCCAGCTCATCTACAGGGGGACCTGCCTACGAGCAGTACTTC
CDR3 protein: CASSSTGGPAYEQYF

V gene: TRBV9
D gene: TRBD1
clone size: once
J gene: TRBJ1-2
CDR3 DNA: TGTGCCAGCAGCGCAAGACGACAGGGGGGATCTGGCTACACCTTC
CDR3 protein: CASSARRQGGSGYTF

V gene: TRBV5-4
D gene: -
clone size: -
J gene: TRBJ2-7
CDR3 DNA: TGTGCCAGCAGACAGGACAGCGCCGCAGACGAGCAGTACTTC
CDR3 protein: CASRQDSAADEQYF

V gene: TRBV5-1
D gene: TRBD1
clone size: -
J gene: TRBJ1-2
CDR3 DNA: TGCGCCAGCAGCCCGGACAGGGCTAACTATGGCTACACCTTC
CDR3 protein: CASSPDRANYGYTF

V gene: TRBV6-6
D gene: -
clone size: few
J gene: TRBJ1-5
CDR3 DNA: TGTGCCAGCAGTACCCACAGCAATAGCAATCAGCCCCAGCATTTT
CDR3 protein: CASSTHSNSNQPQHF

V gene: TRBV6-5
D gene: -
clone size: -
J gene: TRBJ1-1
CDR3 DNA: TGTGCCAGCAGTTACTCTGGAGGGATTAAAGCTTTCTTT
CDR3 protein: CASSYSGGIKAFF

V gene: TRBV30
D gene: TRBD1
clone size: -
J gene: TRBJ2-1
CDR3 DNA: TGTGCCTCGTACACCCAGGGACAGCACAATGAGCAGTTCTTC
CDR3 protein: CASYTQGQHNEQFF

V gene: TRBV7-6
D gene: -
clone size: -
J gene: TRBJ1-5
CDR3 DNA: TGTGCCAGCAGCGAAATGGCCAGAGGATATAGCAATCAGCCCCAGCATTTT
CDR3 protein: CASSEMARGYSNQPQHF

V gene: TRBV29-1
D gene: TRBD1
clone size: -
J gene: TRBJ1-4
CDR3 DNA: TGCAGCTCGGAGTTTCTCAGGACAGGAAAGCTGTCAGGTGAAAAACTGTTTTTT
CDR3 protein: CSSEFLRTGKLSGEKLFF

V gene: TRBV2
D gene: TRBD1
clone size: -
J gene: TRBJ2-7
CDR3 DNA: TGTGCCACCCGGGACAGGGCCTACGAGCAGTACTTC
CDR3 protein: CATRDRAYEQYF

V gene: TRBV27
D gene: TRBD1
clone size: once
J gene: TRBJ2-1
CDR3 DNA: TGTGCCAGCTCGGACAGGGGATCCTACAATGAGCAGTTCTTC
CDR3 protein: CASSDRGSYNEQFF

V gene: TRBV7-7
D gene: -
clone size: -
J gene: TRBJ2-5
CDR3 DNA: TGTGCCAGCAGCTTAAATCAGGGAGAGACCCAGTACTTC
CDR3 protein: CASSLNQGETQYF

V gene: TRBV29-1
D gene: -
clone size: once
J gene: TRBJ1-2
CDR3 DNA: TGCAGCGGGGTCGCAGGGGTGAATGGCTACACCTTC
CDR3 protein: CSGVAGVNGYTF

V gene: TRBV6-5
D gene: -
clone size: once
J gene: TRBJ2-1
CDR3 DNA: TGTGCCAGCAGTCTCGGCCGGAGCTACAATGAGCAGTTCTTC
CDR3 protein: CASSLGRSYNEQFF

V gene: TRBV14
D gene: -
clone size: -
J gene: TRBJ2-1
CDR3 DNA: TGTGCCAGCAGCCAAGATGAGTCTGTAGGGGTCTACAATGAGCAGTTCTTC
CDR3 protein: CASSQDESVGVYNEQFF

V gene: TRBV5-4
D gene: -
clone size: -
J gene: TRBJ1-2
CDR3 DNA: TGTGCCAGCAGCTTTTTACATAACTACACCTTC
CDR3 protein: CASSFLHNYTF

V gene: TRBV6-5
D gene: TRBD2
clone size: -
J gene: TRBJ2-1
CDR3 DNA: TGTGCCAGCAGATCTAGCGGGGGGACAGGAAATGAGCAGTTCTTC
CDR3 protein: CASRSSGGTGNEQFF

V gene: TRBV6-1
D gene: TRBD1
clone size: -
J gene: TRBJ1-4
CDR3 DNA: TGTGCCAGCAGTGACAGGCGGGGCAGGGGGCACGAAAAACTGTTTTTT
CDR3 protein: CASSDRRGRGHEKLFF

V gene: TRBV6-4
D gene: TRBD2
clone size: many
J gene: TRBJ2-6
CDR3 DNA: TGTGCCAGCAGTGAGCGGGAGAGCTCTGGGGCCAACGTCCTGACTTTC
CDR3 protein: CASSERESSGANVLTF

V gene: TRBV18
D gene: TRBD1
clone size: -
J gene: TRBJ2-5
CDR3 DNA: TGTGCCAGCTCACCATATAGGGGGCCCCAAGAGACCCAGTACTTC
CDR3 protein: CASSPYRGPQETQYF

V gene: TRBV5-6
D gene: -
clone size: -
J gene: TRBJ1-2
CDR3 DNA: TGTGCCAGCAGCTTAGGTCCCCCCAGGGGCGGCTACACCTTC
CDR3 protein: CASSLGPPRGGYTF

V gene: TRBV7-7
D gene: TRBD2
clone size: -
J gene: TRBJ2-1
CDR3 DNA: TGTGCCAGCAGCGCCTTGCTAGCGGGGGGTATCCCCTCCTACAATGAGCAGTTCTTC
CDR3 protein: CASSALLAGGIPSYNEQFF

V gene: TRBV7-2
D gene: TRBD2
clone size: -
J gene: TRBJ2-1
CDR3 DNA: TGTGCCAGCAGCTATAGACCTCGGGCGGGGGACAATGAGCAGTTCTTC
CDR3 protein: CASSYRPRAGDNEQFF

V gene: TRBV7-9
D gene: TRBD2
clone size: -
J gene: TRBJ2-3
CDR3 DNA: TGTGCCAGCAGCTTAGGTCTAGCGGTACCAGATACGCAGTATTTT
CDR3 protein: CASSLGLAVPDTQYF

V gene: TRBV7-2
D gene: -
clone size: -
J gene: TRBJ2-3
CDR3 DNA: TGTGCCAGCAGCTCGTTTAGTCTCACAGATACGCAGTATTTT
CDR3 protein: CASSSFSLTDTQYF

V gene: TRBV27
D gene: TRBD2
clone size: -
J gene: TRBJ2-5
CDR3 DNA: TGTGCCAGCAGTACATTAGCGGGAGGGTTTCAGACCCAGTACTTC
CDR3 protein: CASSTLAGGFQTQYF

V gene: TRBV7-9
D gene: TRBD1
clone size: -
J gene: TRBJ1-1
CDR3 DNA: TGTGCCAGCAGCCCACGCGGACAGGCAAACACTGAAGCTTTCTTT
CDR3 protein: CASSPRGQANTEAFF

V gene: TRBV6-5
D gene: TRBD2
clone size: -
J gene: TRBJ2-7
CDR3 DNA: TGTGCCAGCAGTTACGAAGCGGGGGGCCGCCGGGCCTTC
CDR3 protein: CASSYEAGGRRAF

V gene: TRBV6-6
D gene: TRBD2
clone size: -
J gene: TRBJ2-1
CDR3 DNA: TGTGCCAGCAGGAACTCTCTAGCGGGAGTCCATGAGCAGTTCTTC
CDR3 protein: CASRNSLAGVHEQFF

V gene: TRBV11-2
D gene: TRBD1
clone size: -
J gene: TRBJ1-5
CDR3 DNA: TGTGCCAGCAGCGCCTCGGGACAGGGAAATCAGCCCCAGCATTTT
CDR3 protein: CASSASGQGNQPQHF

V gene: TRBV15
D gene: -
clone size: few
J gene: TRBJ2-7
CDR3 DNA: TGTGCCACCAGCAGAGGAGATGGGGCCACCTCCTACGAGCAGTACTTC
CDR3 protein: CATSRGDGATSYEQYF

V gene: TRBV5-6
D gene: -
clone size: -
J gene: TRBJ2-3
CDR3 DNA: TGTGCCAGCAGCTTCACAGGAACAGATACGCAGTATTTT
CDR3 protein: CASSFTGTDTQYF

V gene: TRBV5-4
D gene: TRBD2
clone size: -
J gene: TRBJ2-1
CDR3 DNA: TGTGCCAGCAGCCGACTCGGGACTAGCGCCTCCAATGAGCAGTTCTTC
CDR3 protein: CASSRLGTSASNEQFF